A selection of T cell receptor beta chains follows, all from one sample in a study of blood T cell repertoires in COVID-19. The table came from immunoSEQ multiplex PCR; TCRdb's copy has only in-frame clones and leaves some out. The repertoire has roughly 200,000 clones, around 90% of them found once; the top ten carry less than 15%. The sequencing sample was made of peripheral blood. These receptors came from a woman younger than 30 who had recovered from COVID-19. Each CDR3 is given with its conserved first and last residue. The D gene is left open where the match is weak. Clone sizes are given selectively: once, few, many, or a class where the clone is expanded.

abundance	d_gene	v_gene	len	j_gene	CDR3nt	CDR3aa
NA	TRBD2	TRBV30	14	TRBJ2-1	TGTGCCTGGAGCGGGACTAGCTCCTACAATGAGCAGTTCTTC	CAWSGTSSYNEQFF
NA	TRBD2	TRBV7-2	15	TRBJ2-1	TGTGCCAGCAGCTTCGAGCGGGGAGGGTACAATGAGCAGTTCTTC	CASSFERGGYNEQFF
NA	TRBD2	TRBV9	19	TRBJ2-1	TGTGCCAGCAGCGGCTTCGAGACTAGCGGGAGGGCCCCCTACAATGAGCAGTTCTTC	CASSGFETSGRAPYNEQFF
NA	NA	TRBV7-9	13	TRBJ1-6	TGTGCCAGCAGCTTGCAGGGCGATTCACCCCTCCACTTT	CASSLQGDSPLHF
NA	NA	TRBV6-5	12	TRBJ2-1	TGTGCCAGCAGGACTCGGAACAATGAGCAGTTCTTC	CASRTRNNEQFF
once	NA	TRBV19	14	TRBJ2-3	TGTGCCAGTAGTGCCTGGGGGCGGGTAGATACGCAGTATTTT	CASSAWGRVDTQYF
NA	TRBD1	TRBV12-5	15	TRBJ2-7	TGTGCTAGTGGTTTGTCCACCGGACAGGGGTTAGAGCAGTACTTC	CASGLSTGQGLEQYF
NA	TRBD2	TRBV2	14	TRBJ2-1	TGTGCCAGCAGTGGCGGGGGGGCCTACAATGAGCAGTTCTTC	CASSGGGAYNEQFF
NA	TRBD2	TRBV5-1	16	TRBJ2-3	TGCGCCAGCAGCCCCCCGCGTAGCGGGAGGCCAGATACGCAGTATTTT	CASSPPRSGRPDTQYF
NA	NA	TRBV27	13	TRBJ1-1	TGTGCCAGCAGTTTATTTGCGGGCACTGAAGCTTTCTTT	CASSLFAGTEAFF
NA	NA	TRBV27	14	TRBJ2-1	TGTGCCAGCAGTTCGGGGGAGAGGACGAATGAGCAGTTCTTC	CASSSGERTNEQFF
NA	TRBD1	TRBV7-3	16	TRBJ1-4	TGTGCCAGCAGCAAAAGACGGGGACAGAGTAATGAAAAACTGTTTTTT	CASSKRRGQSNEKLFF
NA	NA	TRBV19	13	TRBJ2-7	TGTGCCAGTAGTCGCGGACTGAGCTACGAGCAGTACTTC	CASSRGLSYEQYF
NA	NA	TRBV19	13	TRBJ1-2	TGTGCCAGTAGTATACAAGCAGGGGATGGCTACACCTTC	CASSIQAGDGYTF
NA	NA	TRBV5-4	15	TRBJ1-2	TGTGCCAGCAGCACTCGCGGGGGCGATAACTATGGCTACACCTTC	CASSTRGGDNYGYTF
NA	NA	TRBV4-2	15	TRBJ2-5	TGTGCCAGCAGCCTGAGGCCAACTAGCCAAGAGACCCAGTACTTC	CASSLRPTSQETQYF
NA	TRBD1	TRBV9	16	TRBJ1-6	TGTGCCAGCAGCGTAGCCCCGGGACAGGGTTACTCACCCCTCCACTTT	CASSVAPGQGYSPLHF
NA	NA	TRBV23-1	18	TRBJ2-2	TGCGCCAGCAGTCAATCGCGGTATCTTCAGGGATCCACCGGGGAGCTGTTTTTT	CASSQSRYLQGSTGELFF
NA	TRBD1	TRBV5-1	16	TRBJ2-3	TGCGCCAGCAGCTTGGCCTTAGACAGGGCGGCAGATACGCAGTATTTT	CASSLALDRAADTQYF
NA	TRBD1	TRBV6-2/TRBV6-3	15	TRBJ2-6	TGTGCCAGCAGCTTAGGGGGCGCCGGGGCCAACGTCCTGACTTTC	CASSLGGAGANVLTF
NA	NA	TRBV11-2	15	TRBJ2-1	TGTGCCAGCAGCTCGGTTCGGGGCTCCTACAATGAGCAGTTCTTC	CASSSVRGSYNEQFF
NA	NA	TRBV7-2	13	TRBJ1-6	TGTGCCAGCAGCTCACAGGGCGGCTCACCCCTCCACTTT	CASSSQGGSPLHF
NA	NA	TRBV19	12	TRBJ2-2	TGTGCCAGTAGTCTACCGACCGGGGAGCTGTTTTTT	CASSLPTGELFF
NA	TRBD2	TRBV7-3	14	TRBJ2-1	TGTGCCAGCAGCTTAATGACGGCGGGAGATGAGCAGTTCTTC	CASSLMTAGDEQFF
NA	TRBD1	TRBV10-3	14	TRBJ1-2	TGTGCCATCAGGGGGACAGGGCCCATGATCGGCTACACCTTC	CAIRGTGPMIGYTF
NA	TRBD2	TRBV27	17	TRBJ2-1	TGTGCCAGCAGTCCTACGCCAGCGGGAGACAAGTACAATGAGCAGTTCTTC	CASSPTPAGDKYNEQFF
NA	TRBD2	TRBV6-5	15	TRBJ2-1	TGTGCCAGCAGTCCCTCGACTAGCGGCTACAATGAGCAGTTCTTC	CASSPSTSGYNEQFF
NA	NA	TRBV5-5	17	TRBJ1-1	TGTGCCAGCAGCCTATGGGTCGGGGTGAGCATGAACACTGAAGCTTTCTTT	CASSLWVGVSMNTEAFF
NA	TRBD1	TRBV12-3/TRBV12-4	13	TRBJ1-2	TGTGCCAGCAGTGGAGACAGGGTGGATGGCTACACCTTC	CASSGDRVDGYTF
NA	TRBD1	TRBV4-1	15	TRBJ2-7	TGCGCCAGCAGCCAACCTCGGGACAGGGATTACGAGCAGTACTTC	CASSQPRDRDYEQYF
few	TRBD2	TRBV6-5	15	TRBJ2-7	TGTGCCAGCAGTTACTCAGGTGGCGGAGCGGGGGAGCAGTACTTC	CASSYSGGGAGEQYF
NA	TRBD1	TRBV3-1/TRBV3-2	15	TRBJ1-2	TGTGCCAGCAGTCCAGACAGGGGGCTCGGCTATGGCTACACCTTC	CASSPDRGLGYGYTF
once	TRBD1	TRBV24-1	14	TRBJ1-2	TGTGCCACCAGTGACCTCCACAGGGGGCAGGGCTACACCTTC	CATSDLHRGQGYTF
NA	NA	TRBV6-6	15	TRBJ1-2	TGTGCCGCCTTTTCCGGGACATATAATAACTATGGCTACACCTTC	CAAFSGTYNNYGYTF
NA	NA	TRBV6-5	15	TRBJ2-3	TGTGCCAGCAGTTACGGGGCAGCAACCACAGATACGCAGTATTTT	CASSYGAATTDTQYF
NA	NA	TRBV13	13	TRBJ2-7	TGTGCCAGCAGCCCTTGGAGCTCCTACGAGCAGTACTTC	CASSPWSSYEQYF
NA	TRBD2	TRBV9	17	TRBJ2-3	TGTGCCAGCAGCGCAGGACTAGCGGGAACGGTAACAGATACGCAGTATTTT	CASSAGLAGTVTDTQYF
NA	NA	TRBV5-1	13	TRBJ1-1	TGCGCCAGCAGCGCGGACATGAACACTGAAGCTTTCTTT	CASSADMNTEAFF
NA	NA	TRBV6-2/TRBV6-3	12	TRBJ1-2	TGTGCCAGCAGTTACGGCGACATCCGAAACACCTTC	CASSYGDIRNTF
NA	TRBD1	TRBV19	15	TRBJ1-5	TGTGCCAGTAGTATGACAGGGGGTGGCAATCAGCCCCAGCATTTT	CASSMTGGGNQPQHF
NA	TRBD2	TRBV27	13	TRBJ2-7	TGTGCCAGTGGACTAGCGGGAGATTTCGAGCAGTACTTC	CASGLAGDFEQYF
NA	TRBD1	TRBV5-4	13	TRBJ1-2	TGTGCCAGCAGCTTGGAGGGGGCGCTCGGCTACACCTTC	CASSLEGALGYTF
NA	NA	TRBV2	15	TRBJ2-6	TGTGCCAGCAGTGAATGGCACTCTGGGGCCAACGTCCTGACTTTC	CASSEWHSGANVLTF
NA	NA	TRBV10-3	16	TRBJ2-1	TGTGCCATCAGTCCGCAGGGTCCTCGCTCCTACAATGAGCAGTTCTTC	CAISPQGPRSYNEQFF
NA	NA	TRBV4-1	17	TRBJ1-2	TGCGCCAGCAGCCAAGTACAACCCGACAGCTCTTATTATGGCTACACCTTC	CASSQVQPDSSYYGYTF
NA	NA	TRBV5-4	16	TRBJ2-7	TGTGCCAGCAGCGAAACTCCCGGGAAGAGCTCCTACGAGCAGTACTTC	CASSETPGKSSYEQYF
NA	NA	TRBV27	13	TRBJ1-2	TGTGCCAGCAGTGGGGGACTTAACTATGGCTACACCTTC	CASSGGLNYGYTF
few	NA	TRBV19	18	TRBJ1-6	TGTGCCAGTAGTACCCGACCGGGAGGTAGCTCCTATAATTCACCCCTCCACTTT	CASSTRPGGSSYNSPLHF
NA	NA	TRBV7-2	15	TRBJ2-7	TGTGCCAGCAGCCCGGAAGAGCGGAACCCCTACGAGCAGTACTTC	CASSPEERNPYEQYF
NA	TRBD1	TRBV30	15	TRBJ1-6	TGTGCCTGGAGTTTTGGGGGACAGGGATATTCACCCCTCCACTTT	CAWSFGGQGYSPLHF
NA	NA	TRBV4-1	17	TRBJ2-7	TGCGCCAGCAGCCAAGGGGCGGGGGCCCACCCCTCCTACGAGCAGTACTTC	CASSQGAGAHPSYEQYF
few	TRBD2	TRBV7-2	15	TRBJ2-7	TGTGCCAGCAGCTTAGATAGCGGGCGAGCCTACGAGCAGTACTTC	CASSLDSGRAYEQYF
NA	NA	TRBV19	13	TRBJ2-5	TGTGCCAGTAGTATTTCCTCGTCCGTGTCCCAGTACTTC	CASSISSSVSQYF
once	TRBD2	TRBV15	15	TRBJ2-3	TGTGCCACCAGCAGATCGTCACTAGCGGCCGATACGCAGTATTTT	CATSRSSLAADTQYF
NA	NA	TRBV30	14	TRBJ2-4	TGTGCCTGGAGTGGGACGGCCAGGGGAAACATTCAGTACTTC	CAWSGTARGNIQYF